This passage covers 20 T cell receptor beta chains from one sample sequenced in a study of cytomegalovirus exposure and HLA in healthy donors. Some clones are missing from TCRdb's copy, which holds only in-frame ones; the method was immunoSEQ multiplex PCR. The sample lists some 140,000 clones; around four fifths were seen once. Specimen: PBMCs. The receptor set was obtained from a woman in her twenties or thirties in good health and CMV-seronegative.

The chain employs TRBV6-5 and TRBJ1-6, with D maybe TRBD1 (6 bases). Germline CDR1 MNHEY, CDR2 SVGAGI. The CDR3 covers 15 residues. Trimming pared 4 bases from V and 6 bases from J, leaving 13 bases between. The CDR3 nucleotides are TGTGCCAGCAGTTCTCAGGGGTTAGGTAATTCACCCCTCCACTTT. Translation: CASSSQGLGNSPLHF.

This chain connects TRBV6-6 to TRBJ1-1, with no clear D. The CDR3 length is 14 residues. Germline CDR1 and CDR2: MNHNY and SVGAGI (reference sequence). V dropped 2 bases and J dropped 0 bases, with 7 bases sitting between them. Here the CDR3 reads CASSYGTMNTEAFF. The CDR3, as DNA: TGTGCCAGCAGTTACGGCACCATGAACACTGAAGCTTTCTTT.

CDR3 sequence (DNA): TGTGCCAGCTGCCCCGGGACAGGGGGGTACAATGAGCAGTTCTTC. Amino acid sequence: CASCPGTGGYNEQFF. The chain combines TRBV6-1 with TRBJ2-1; 11 positions match TRBD1. J gave up 4 bases and V 8 bases, and 7 bases lay outside the gene matches. Germline CDR1 and CDR2: MNHNS and SASEGT. CDR3 length equals 15 residues.

This clone was seen only a few times. CDR3 sequence reads: CASSPFRDSDGYTF. The CDR3 DNA reads as TGTGCCAGCTCACCATTCCGAGACAGTGACGGCTACACCTTC. This rearrangement joins TRBV18 to TRBJ1-2, with D possibly TRBD1 on 5 matching bases. V lost 2 bases, J lost 8 bases, and 15 bases lay in between. The CDR3 extends over 14 amino acids. CDR1 and CDR2 from the germline V gene are KGHSH and LQKENI.

The J gene is TRBJ1-1, the V gene TRBV28; D is ambiguous. The CDR3 covers 11 residues. Germline V gene lookup returns CDR1 MDHEN and CDR2 SYDVKM. The V and J ends lost 5 bases and 8 bases respectively, with 9 bases between them. The CDR3 coding sequence is TGTGCCAGCAGTCGAGTTTTAGAAGCTTTCTTT. It translates to CASSRVLEAFF.

This clone has a single count. The chain recombines TRBV4-2 with TRBJ2-1; tentatively, D is TRBD2 (7 bases). The V end lost 4 bases, the J end lost 9 bases, and 22 bases lay between the germline ends. CDR1 and CDR2 from the germline V gene are LGHNA and YNFKEQ. The CDR3 is 16 residues long. Here the CDR3 DNA reads TGTGCCAGCAGCCGCCGAGATTTGGGGGGGGCCCCTGAGCAGTTCTTC. Translated, it gives CASSRRDLGGAPEQFF.

The chain recombines TRBV14 with TRBJ1-6; weak D call: TRBD1 (5 bases). The CDR3 totals 13 residues. Germline CDR1 SGHDN, CDR2 FVKESK. Between the trimmed V and J ends, which lost 3 bases and 11 bases, there was a span of 11 bases. CDR3 coding DNA: TGTGCCAGCAGCCACGCAGGGCGAACACCCCTCCACTTT. As protein: CASSHAGRTPLHF.

The rearrangement uses TRBV10-3 and TRBJ2-7; tentatively, D is TRBD2 (6 bases). The ends were cut back, 10 bases at V and 0 bases at J, with 13 bases in the middle. Germline V gene data show CDR1 as ENHRY and CDR2 as SYGVKD. The CDR3 is made up of 13 amino acids. CDR3 DNA: TGTGCCACCGGAGGGGACTCCTCCTACGAGCAGTACTTC. It translates to CATGGDSSYEQYF.

CDR3 nucleotide sequence: TGTGCCAGCAGCTTGGCAGGATTAGGCTACGAGCAGTACTTC. Translation gives CASSLAGLGYEQYF. The chain carries TRBV5-4 and TRBJ2-7; no reliable D call. Per the germline V gene, CDR1 is SGHNT and CDR2 is YYREEE (reference sequence). The CDR3 consists of 14 residues. With 0 bases removed from V and 3 bases from J, the gap between germline ends came to 10 bases. The full variable domain, completed using reference TRBV5-4 and TRBJ2-7, is ETGVTQSPTHLIKTRGQQVTLRCSSQSGHNTVSWYQQALGQGPQFIFQYYREEENGRGNFPPRFSGLQFPNYSSELNVNALELDDSALYLCASSLAGLGYEQYFGPGTRLTVT.

This clone was detected only a few times. The CDR3 DNA sequence: TGTGCCAGCAGCGTTCTTAGCGGGGGGGCTACAGATACGCAGTATTTT. It codes for CASSVLSGGATDTQYF. The rearrangement uses TRBV9 and TRBJ2-3; TRBD2 aligns across 11 bases. CDR1 is SGDLS, CDR2 YYNGEE, per germline. The junction had 5 bases not matched to a gene; V was cut back by 2 bases and J by 3 bases. CDR3 length equals 16 residues.

Written as DNA, the CDR3 is TGTGCCAGCCTGACACAGAACACTGAAGCTTTCTTT. It translates to CASLTQNTEAFF. The V and J genes are TRBV6-5 and TRBJ1-1; D gene uncertain. Trimming took off 8 bases at V and 1 base at J, with 8 bases between the two ends. Germline lookup yields CDR1 MNHEY and CDR2 SVGAGI. The CDR3 sequence is 12 residues long.

The CDR3 here is CASSVGGRQGEIAQYF. The CDR3 nucleotides read TGTGCCAGCAGCGTCGGTGGCAGACAGGGCGAAATTGCGCAGTATTTT. This chain uses TRBV9 with TRBJ2-3; 7 bases align to TRBD1. Germline trimming cut 2 bases from V and 10 bases from J; bases unmatched to any gene: 16. The CDR3 is 16 amino acids. Germline assignment: CDR1 SGDLS and CDR2 YYNGEE. Full variable domain (remainder filled in from reference TRBV9 and TRBJ2-3): DSGVTQTPKHLITATGQRVTLRCSPRSGDLSVYWYQQSLDQGLQFLIQYYNGEERAKGNILERFSAQQFPDLHSELNLSSLELGDSALYFCASSVGGRQGEIAQYFGPGTRLTVL.

This chain connects TRBV19 to TRBJ1-5; D is perhaps TRBD1 (6 bases). V was clipped by 5 bases and J by 5 bases, with 13 bases between them. Germline lookup yields CDR1 LNHDA and CDR2 SQIVND (reference sequence). CDR3 length equals 14 residues. The CDR3 DNA follows: TGTGCCAGTAGTGATAGACAGGCTGATCAGCCCCAGCATTTT. Its translation: CASSDRQADQPQHF.

The CDR3 loop is CAWVDGGGNYEQYF. The CDR3 DNA reads as TGTGCCTGGGTGGACGGAGGCGGGAACTACGAGCAGTACTTC. The chain links TRBV30 to TRBJ2-7; possible D gene TRBD2, 6 bases. The CDR3 extends over 14 amino acids. The germline gives CDR1 GTSNPN, CDR2 SVGIG (reference sequence). Trimming stripped 5 bases from V and 3 bases from J, with 17 bases between.

V usage is TRBV6-1 and J usage is TRBJ2-5, with TRBD2 matching 8 bases. Germline V gene lookup returns CDR1 MNHNS and CDR2 SASEGT. Trimming at V came to 6 bases and at J to 5 bases, leaving 8 bases not matched to a gene. The CDR3 consists of 14 residues. CDR3: CASSAGGAGETQYF. As DNA, the CDR3 is TGTGCCAGCAGCGCCGGGGGGGCGGGTGAGACCCAGTACTTC.

The V gene is TRBV5-1, the J gene TRBJ2-7, with D perhaps TRBD2 (6 bases). The length of the CDR3 is 15 residues. The germline gives CDR1 SGHRS, CDR2 YFSETQ. V was shortened by 0 bases and J by 1 base, with 11 bases between the two germline ends. CDR3 bases: TGCGCCAGCAGCTTGGCTCCAGGGACTTCCTACGAGCAGTACTTC. This encodes CASSLAPGTSYEQYF.

The rearrangement joins TRBV6-1 to TRBJ1-5; the match to TRBD1 covers 9 bases. CDR3 length equals 15 residues. Trimming cost V 5 bases and J 4 bases; bases outside gene matches: 6. Germline values: CDR1 MNHNS, CDR2 SASEGT. The CDR3 sequence is CASSPDRGENQPQHF. The CDR3 nucleotides read TGTGCCAGCAGTCCCGACAGGGGGGAAAATCAGCCCCAGCATTTT.

The V call is TRBV18, the J call TRBJ2-3; D gene unclear. V shed 0 bases and J shed 3 bases, with 13 bases lying between them. CDR1 is KGHSH and CDR2 is LQKENI in the germline V gene. The CDR3 is made up of 16 amino acids. CDR3 sequence (DNA): TGTGCCAGCTCACCACCGACAACCCATGGGACAGATACGCAGTATTTT. Residues: CASSPPTTHGTDTQYF.

This clone is a singleton in its sample. The chain has TRBV18 and TRBJ1-1; D remains ambiguous. V shed 4 bases and J shed 5 bases, with 20 bases lying between them. The V gene's germline CDR1 is KGHSH and CDR2 LQKENI. This CDR3 contains 16 residues. The CDR3 region is CASSLTVAWVGTEAFF. CDR3 DNA sequence: TGTGCCAGCTCACTCACGGTAGCATGGGTTGGGACTGAAGCTTTCTTT.

This chain uses TRBV4-2 with TRBJ2-1; no firm D call. Trimming removed 1 base at V and 5 bases at J, with 15 bases between. Germline-derived CDR1 and CDR2 are LGHNA and YNFKEQ. This CDR3 is built from 16 residues. The CDR3 here is CASSQVLGTFDNEQFF. As DNA, the CDR3 is TGTGCCAGCAGCCAAGTTCTCGGTACGTTTGACAATGAGCAGTTCTTC.